Shown below are 31 T cell receptor beta chains from a single sample sequenced in a study of blood T cell repertoires in COVID-19. Sequencing was performed with immunoSEQ multiplex PCR; in TCRdb, only in-frame clones are kept and a portion is missing. The data show about 190,000 clones, with about 86% seen just once and over 0.7% held by the top ten. Sequencing used peripheral blood. These receptors all stem from a woman aged 18-35 years who had recovered from COVID-19.

V is TRBV5-1 and J is TRBJ2-5, with 7 bases that match TRBD1. V shed 5 bases and J 5 bases; nucleotides not matched to a gene: 6. Per the germline V gene, CDR1 is SGHRS and CDR2 is YFSETQ. This CDR3 is 13 amino acids long. The DNA of the CDR3 is TGCGCCAGCAGTCCGGACAGGATGGAGACCCAGTACTTC. Translating it yields CASSPDRMETQYF.

J is TRBJ1-1 and V is TRBV27, with a tentative D call TRBD1 (5 bases). The CDR3 loop spans 14 amino acids. Germline V gives CDR1 MNHEY, CDR2 SMNVEV (reference sequence). The V gene lost 4 bases and the J gene lost 4 bases, with 13 bases spanning the gap. The chain's CDR3 is CASSSKGRSTEAFF. The CDR3 DNA sequence: TGTGCCAGCAGTTCCAAGGGGCGTAGCACTGAAGCTTTCTTT.

CDR3 protein: CASSFEGAGELFF. The CDR3 DNA follows: TGTGCCAGCAGTTTCGAGGGGGCCGGGGAGCTGTTTTTT. The rearrangement joins TRBV27 to TRBJ2-2; tentatively, D is TRBD1 (6 bases). Germline values: CDR1 MNHEY, CDR2 SMNVEV (reference sequence). This CDR3 region has 13 residues. The ends were cut back, 3 bases at V and 6 bases at J, with 8 bases in the middle.

The V gene is TRBV6-5, the J gene TRBJ2-1; D not certain. The CDR3 is 13 residues long. Germline values: CDR1 MNHEY, CDR2 SVGAGI. V was shortened by 7 bases and J by 2 bases, with 9 bases between the two germline ends. The CDR3 loop is CASNGQTYNEQFF. The DNA for the CDR3 is TGTGCCAGCAATGGGCAGACCTACAATGAGCAGTTCTTC.

The rearrangement links TRBV2 to TRBJ2-7; D is unresolved. V was cut by 5 bases and J by 3 bases, with 5 bases left in between. The CDR3 is made up of 11 amino acids. CDR1 is SNHLY, CDR2 FYNNEI, per germline. The CDR3 here is CASSPYYEQYV. CDR3 DNA sequence: TGTGCCAGCAGTCCTTACTACGAGCAGTACGTC.

This clone was detected once. V and J are TRBV4-1 and TRBJ1-5; 10 bases align to TRBD1. CDR1 and CDR2 (germline): MGHRA, YSYEKL. There are 15 residues in the CDR3. With 2 bases clipped from V and 6 bases from J, the junction kept 4 bases outside the gene matches. The CDR3 protein is CASSQSGTGVQPQHF. CDR3 nucleotide sequence: TGCGCCAGCAGCCAAAGCGGGACAGGGGTTCAGCCCCAGCATTTT.

CDR3 loop: CASSPSSSGLKSYEQYF. The CDR3 bases are TGTGCCAGCAGCCCCTCTTCCTCGGGACTGAAGTCCTACGAGCAGTACTTC. This chain connects TRBV7-9 to TRBJ2-7; D is possibly TRBD2 (6 bases). The CDR3 sequence is 17 residues long. From germline, CDR1 is SEHNR and CDR2 FQNEAQ (reference sequence). V lost 5 bases and J 1 base, leaving 21 bases between the germline ends. The full variable domain, in which reference TRBV7-9 and TRBJ2-7 provide the parts outside the CDR3, is DTGVSQNPRHKITKRGQNVTFRCDPISEHNRLYWYRQTLGQGPEFLTYFQNEAQLEKSRLLSDRFSAERPKGSFSTLEIQRTEQGDSAMYLCASSPSSSGLKSYEQYFGPGTRLTVT.

This chain connects TRBV6-5 to TRBJ1-3, with TRBD1 as a possible D gene (6 bases). The V end was cut by 0 bases, the J end by 3 bases, with 9 bases between. The CDR3 has 15 residues. Germline V gives CDR1 MNHEY, CDR2 SVGAGI. CDR3 in amino acids: CASSYSGGRGNTIYF. The CDR3 nucleotides read TGTGCCAGCAGTTACTCCGGGGGGCGTGGAAACACCATATATTTT.

The genes are TRBV28 and TRBJ2-3, with TRBD1 matching 10 bases. Germline assignment: CDR1 MDHEN and CDR2 SYDVKM. V was clipped by 4 bases and J by 3 bases; unmatched bases: 7. CDR3 length equals 16 residues. The CDR3 nucleotides are TGTGCCAGCAGTTCCGACAGGGGGCTCAGAACAGATACGCAGTATTTT. Protein product: CASSSDRGLRTDTQYF.

The chain recombines TRBV10-2 with TRBJ2-7; D is uncertain. Germline assignment: CDR1 WSHSY and CDR2 SAAADI. The ends were cut back, 7 bases at V and 2 bases at J, with 6 bases in the middle. This CDR3 comprises 11 residues. CDR3 region: CASNGAYEQYF. The CDR3 nucleotides read TGCGCCAGCAACGGAGCCTACGAGCAGTACTTC.

The chain is built from TRBV28 and TRBJ2-5, with D possibly matching TRBD1 (6 bases). V shed 1 base and J shed 4 bases, with 7 bases lying between them. Looked up from germline, CDR1 is MDHEN and CDR2 is SYDVKM. This CDR3 comprises 13 residues. This chain's CDR3 is CASSLFRGETQYF. CDR3 coding DNA: TGTGCCAGCAGTTTATTCAGGGGAGAGACCCAGTACTTC.

At least ten counts were recorded for this clone. This rearrangement joins TRBV2 to TRBJ2-6; no firm D call. CDR3 size: 13 residues. V lost 8 bases to trimming and J lost 0 bases, with 5 bases between them. In germline, CDR1 is SNHLY, CDR2 FYNNEI. CDR3 nucleotides: TGTGCCAGCGACATCTCTGGGGCCAACGTCCTGACTTTC. It codes for CASDISGANVLTF.

This chain uses TRBV6-4 with TRBJ2-4; perhaps TRBD1 as D (5 bases). Germline CDR1 MRHNA, CDR2 SNTAGT. This CDR3 region has 13 residues. V lost 3 bases and J lost 10, with 13 bases in between. CDR3 sequence (DNA): TGTGCCAGCAGTGAAGGGGTCGGGCGGATTCAGTACTTC. Encoded protein: CASSEGVGRIQYF.

This chain links TRBV7-3 with TRBJ2-3, with no clear D. Per the germline V gene, CDR1 is SGHTA and CDR2 is FQGTGA. The CDR3 contains 13 residues. The V end lost 4 bases, the J end lost 1 base, and 6 bases lay between the germline ends. CDR3 residues: CASSSSRTDTQYF. The DNA for the CDR3 is TGTGCCAGCAGCTCCTCCCGCACAGATACGCAGTATTTT.

The chain links TRBV7-9 to TRBJ1-2; D remains ambiguous. CDR1 and CDR2 from the germline V gene are SEHNR and FQNEAQ (reference sequence). This CDR3 contains 13 residues. Trimming left V 4 bases short and J 1 base short, with 7 bases between. The DNA of the CDR3 is TGTGCCAGCAGCTATGACATTAACTATGGCTACACCTTC. Amino acid sequence: CASSYDINYGYTF.

CDR3 DNA sequence: TGTGCCAGCAGCCCCCAGGGACTACTGAACACCGGGGAGCTGTTTTTT. Translating it yields CASSPQGLLNTGELFF. The chain is built from TRBV7-2 and TRBJ2-2; 7 nucleotides match TRBD2. CDR1 is SGHTA and CDR2 is FQGNSA in the germline V gene. The CDR3 is made up of 16 amino acids. The V gene end was trimmed by 5 bases and the J gene end by 1 base; junction bases not matched to a gene: 7.

This chain joins TRBV29-1 and TRBJ1-2; 9 nucleotides match TRBD1. V shed 6 bases, J shed 4 bases, and the junction held 3 bases outside the gene matches. The CDR3 runs to 12 residues. CDR1 SQVTM and CDR2 ANQGSEA come from the germline V gene. The CDR3 sequence: CSVETGGYGYTF. The CDR3 DNA reads TGCAGCGTGGAGACAGGGGGCTATGGCTACACCTTC.

The CDR3 region is CASSTEPGGISPLHF. The DNA for the CDR3 is TGTGCCAGCAGCACGGAGCCAGGGGGAATTTCACCCCTCCACTTT. The chain recombines TRBV7-2 with TRBJ1-6, with 7 nucleotides matching TRBD1. The CDR3 is 15 amino acids. The ends lost 5 bases at V and 9 bases at J; junction bases unmatched: 10. The germline V gene encodes CDR1 SGHTA and CDR2 FQGNSA.

The V and J genes are TRBV5-1 and TRBJ2-2, with D perhaps matching TRBD2 (5 bases). The CDR3 runs to 15 residues. The V and J ends lost 5 bases and 2 bases respectively, with 13 bases between them. Germline lookup yields CDR1 SGHRS and CDR2 YFSETQ. CDR3 sequence: CASRIIGENTGELFF. The CDR3 coding sequence is TGCGCCAGCAGGATAATCGGGGAAAACACCGGGGAGCTGTTTTTT.

V usage is TRBV12-3 or TRBV12-4 and J usage is TRBJ1-1; no clear D gene. The CDR3 runs to 13 residues. With 4 bases removed from V and 5 bases from J, the gap between germline ends came to 11 bases. This CDR3 reads CASSSMGGTEAFF. DNA for the CDR3: TGTGCCAGCAGTTCGATGGGAGGGACTGAAGCTTTCTTT.

This chain uses TRBV10-1 with TRBJ2-2, with a weak D call TRBD2 (6 bases). Germline CDR1 reads WNHNN; CDR2 reads SYGVQD (reference sequence). This CDR3 region has 16 residues. V lost 6 bases to trimming and J lost 4 bases, with 18 bases between them. In nucleotides, the CDR3 is TGCGCCAGCAGCACCACAGTCACCGGGGGCACCGGGGAGCTGTTTTTT. This encodes CASSTTVTGGTGELFF.

This clone turned up a few times. The gene calls are TRBV5-4 and TRBJ1-1; D is perhaps TRBD1 (6 bases). V was clipped by 4 bases and J by 1 base, with 8 bases between them. The CDR3 consists of 13 residues. Germline V gene data show CDR1 as SGHNT and CDR2 as YYREEE (reference sequence). CDR3 sequence reads: CASSQDRNTEAFF. The CDR3 DNA follows: TGTGCCAGCAGCCAGGACAGGAACACTGAAGCTTTCTTT. Together with reference TRBV5-4 and TRBJ1-1, the CDR3 gives the full variable domain: ETGVTQSPTHLIKTRGQQVTLRCSSQSGHNTVSWYQQALGQGPQFIFQYYREEENGRGNFPPRFSGLQFPNYSSELNVNALELDDSALYLCASSQDRNTEAFFGQGTRLTVV.

This chain uses TRBV3-1 (or the pseudogene TRBV3-2) with TRBJ1-6; D gene ambiguous. With 2 bases removed from V and 10 bases from J, the gap between germline ends came to 12 bases. CDR1 is LGHDT, CDR2 YNNKEL, per germline (reference sequence). This CDR3 region has 14 residues. The CDR3 is CASSQRNSGSPLHF. CDR3 coding DNA: TGTGCCAGCAGCCAACGTAACAGCGGCTCACCCCTCCACTTT.

The count of this clone is one. This chain uses TRBV19 with TRBJ1-5, with a tentative D call TRBD1 (6 bases). V lost 7 bases to trimming and J lost 7 bases, with 17 bases between them. Germline CDR1 and CDR2: LNHDA and SQIVND (reference sequence). The CDR3 covers 14 residues. The CDR3 is CASTLTGPKQPQHF. The CDR3 bases are TGTGCCAGTACCTTAACAGGGCCCAAACAGCCCCAGCATTTT.

The chain is built from TRBV13 and TRBJ2-5, with D perhaps matching TRBD2 (6 bases). The germline V gene encodes CDR1 PRHDT and CDR2 FYEKMQ (reference sequence). Trimming cost V 5 bases and J 5 bases, with 18 bases left between them. The CDR3 has 15 amino acids. CDR3 sequence (DNA): TGTGCCAGCAGCGGCGGGGTTCTAAATGTGGAGACCCAGTACTTC. Its protein product is CASSGGVLNVETQYF.

This chain links TRBV7-3 with TRBJ2-2, with 7 bases matching TRBD1. This CDR3 spans 17 amino acids. Trimming at V came to 6 bases and at J to 0 bases, leaving 10 bases not matched to a gene. Germline CDR1 is SGHTA and CDR2 is FQGTGA. The CDR3 is CASSPPGQATNTGELFF. The CDR3, as DNA: TGTGCCAGCAGTCCTCCTGGACAGGCCACGAACACCGGGGAGCTGTTTTTT.

The rearrangement uses TRBV9 and TRBJ2-7, with 8 positions matching TRBD1. This CDR3 is 14 amino acids long. V dropped 4 bases and J dropped 5; count of bases not matched to a gene: 8. Per the germline V gene, CDR1 is SGDLS and CDR2 is YYNGEE. Here the CDR3 reads CASSPRTGQDEQYF. DNA of the CDR3: TGTGCCAGCAGCCCACGGACAGGGCAGGACGAGCAGTACTTC.

This chain uses TRBV10-2 with TRBJ1-1; the D gene is possibly TRBD1 (6 bases). From germline, CDR1 is WSHSY and CDR2 SAAADI. V was pared by 8 bases and J by 6 bases, with 19 bases between. The CDR3 consists of 14 residues. CDR3 DNA: TGCGCCAGCTTAACGACAGGACGATCCGCTGAAGCTTTCTTT. It codes for CASLTTGRSAEAFF.

The V gene is TRBV6-2 or TRBV6-3, the J gene TRBJ1-5, with unresolved D. In germline, CDR1 is MNHEY, CDR2 SVGEGT. The CDR3 is made up of 14 amino acids. Deletions cut 3 bases from V and 4 bases from J, with 10 bases between. CDR3 DNA: TGTGCCAGCAGTTATGTCCAGACAAATCAGCCCCAGCATTTT. Translation: CASSYVQTNQPQHF.

This clone was found a few times. The rearrangement links TRBV13 to TRBJ2-7, with 9 bases matching TRBD1. V lost 2 bases, J lost 2 bases, and 4 bases stayed unmatched. CDR1 and CDR2 from the germline V gene are PRHDT and FYEKMQ (reference sequence). The CDR3 length is 15 residues. CDR3 sequence reads: CASSLRDRDPYEQYF. The CDR3 nucleotides read TGTGCCAGCAGCTTACGGGACAGGGACCCCTACGAGCAGTACTTC.

This chain connects TRBV2 to TRBJ1-1; D is undetermined. Per the germline V gene, CDR1 is SNHLY and CDR2 is FYNNEI. V was clipped by 4 bases and J by 3 bases, with 9 bases between them. The CDR3 is made up of 13 amino acids. Here the CDR3 reads CASSGLAYTEAFF. CDR3 DNA: TGTGCCAGCAGTGGACTCGCCTACACTGAAGCTTTCTTT.